Listed below are T cell receptor beta chains from one sample, sequenced in a study of blood T cell repertoires in COVID-19. Clones were read by immunoSEQ multiplex PCR, and TCRdb kept only the in-frame ones, dropping some. The sample contains 200,000 to 250,000 clones, about 83% of which appear only once. Sequencing was performed on PBMCs or T cells enriched from blood (not recorded which). These TCRs come from a woman aged 50 to 65 who had recovered from COVID-19. Each CDR3 is given with its conserved first and last residue. Each record gives: clone size, V gene, J gene, D gene, CDR3 protein, CDR3 DNA. A D gene is named only where the DNA matches it firmly. Clone sizes are given selectively: once, few, many, or a class where the clone is expanded.

clone size: -; V gene: TRBV9; J gene: TRBJ2-3; D gene: TRBD2; CDR3 protein: CASSVGGLTGTDTQYF; CDR3 DNA: TGTGCCAGCAGCGTAGGGGGACTAACAGGCACAGATACGCAGTATTTT
clone size: -; V gene: TRBV4-2; J gene: TRBJ2-2; D gene: -; CDR3 protein: CASSQEPSGAGELFF; CDR3 DNA: TGTGCCAGCAGCCAAGAACCGTCAGGGGCCGGGGAGCTGTTTTTT
clone size: few; V gene: TRBV7-2; J gene: TRBJ1-4; D gene: -; CDR3 protein: CASSLGTIATNEKLFF; CDR3 DNA: TGTGCCAGCAGCTTAGGGACAATTGCAACTAATGAAAAACTGTTTTTT
clone size: -; V gene: TRBV7-9; J gene: TRBJ2-1; D gene: -; CDR3 protein: CASSSTAGNEQFF; CDR3 DNA: TGTGCCAGCAGCTCGACAGCGGGCAATGAGCAGTTCTTC
clone size: -; V gene: TRBV6-6; J gene: TRBJ2-2; D gene: -; CDR3 protein: CASSYRGSGFGELFF; CDR3 DNA: TGTGCCAGCAGTTATCGAGGGAGCGGGTTCGGGGAGCTGTTTTTT
clone size: -; V gene: TRBV10-1; J gene: TRBJ1-3; D gene: -; CDR3 protein: CASGPSSGNTIYF; CDR3 DNA: TGCGCCAGCGGTCCGAGCTCTGGAAACACCATATATTTT
clone size: -; V gene: TRBV7-2; J gene: TRBJ2-2; D gene: -; CDR3 protein: CASKVRNTGELFF; CDR3 DNA: TGTGCCAGCAAAGTGAGGAACACCGGGGAGCTGTTTTTT
clone size: -; V gene: TRBV27; J gene: TRBJ2-7; D gene: -; CDR3 protein: CASSLKPGQSYEQYF; CDR3 DNA: TGTGCCAGCAGTTTAAAACCCGGACAGTCCTACGAGCAGTACTTC
clone size: -; V gene: TRBV2; J gene: TRBJ2-5; D gene: TRBD2; CDR3 protein: CASTRRGLSQETQYF; CDR3 DNA: TGTGCCAGCACACGGCGGGGACTAAGCCAAGAGACCCAGTACTTC
clone size: few; V gene: TRBV30; J gene: TRBJ2-3; D gene: TRBD1; CDR3 protein: CAWSALSGGRDTQYF; CDR3 DNA: TGTGCCTGGAGTGCTTTGTCAGGGGGCAGAGATACGCAGTATTTT
clone size: few; V gene: TRBV5-1; J gene: TRBJ2-1; D gene: -; CDR3 protein: CASSIGGNEQFF; CDR3 DNA: TGCGCCAGCAGCATAGGGGGCAATGAGCAGTTCTTC
clone size: -; V gene: TRBV28; J gene: TRBJ2-2; D gene: TRBD2; CDR3 protein: CASGELASGTGELFF; CDR3 DNA: TGTGCCAGCGGGGAGTTGGCTAGCGGCACCGGGGAGCTGTTTTTT
clone size: -; V gene: TRBV5-6; J gene: TRBJ2-7; D gene: TRBD1; CDR3 protein: CASSFTGDEQYF; CDR3 DNA: TGTGCCAGCAGCTTTACAGGGGACGAGCAGTACTTC
clone size: -; V gene: TRBV19; J gene: TRBJ1-1; D gene: -; CDR3 protein: CASLNSRGFGEAFF; CDR3 DNA: TGTGCCAGCCTAAACTCAAGGGGATTCGGTGAAGCTTTCTTT
clone size: few; V gene: TRBV14; J gene: TRBJ2-7; D gene: TRBD1; CDR3 protein: CASSRGGTGRTYEQYF; CDR3 DNA: TGTGCCAGCAGCCGGGGGGGGACAGGGAGAACCTACGAGCAGTACTTC
clone size: -; V gene: TRBV27; J gene: TRBJ2-7; D gene: -; CDR3 protein: CASSRGDSEQYF; CDR3 DNA: TGTGCCAGCAGCCGCGGGGACTCCGAGCAGTACTTC
clone size: -; V gene: TRBV3-1/TRBV3-2; J gene: TRBJ1-5; D gene: TRBD1; CDR3 protein: CASSQGTGTYQPQHF; CDR3 DNA: TGTGCCAGCAGCCAAGGGACAGGGACCTATCAGCCCCAGCATTTT
clone size: -; V gene: TRBV5-4; J gene: TRBJ1-1; D gene: -; CDR3 protein: CASSLGRAGLQPDEGTEAFF; CDR3 DNA: TGTGCCAGCAGCCTGGGACGTGCAGGACTACAACCCGATGAAGGCACTGAAGCTTTCTTT
clone size: -; V gene: TRBV6-2/TRBV6-3; J gene: TRBJ2-7; D gene: -; CDR3 protein: CASSFWRGYEQYF; CDR3 DNA: TGTGCCAGCAGTTTTTGGCGGGGCTACGAGCAGTACTTC
clone size: once; V gene: TRBV28; J gene: TRBJ2-2; D gene: -; CDR3 protein: CASSLPDTGELFF; CDR3 DNA: TGTGCCAGCAGTTTACCGGACACCGGGGAGCTGTTTTTT
clone size: -; V gene: TRBV7-6; J gene: TRBJ1-4; D gene: TRBD1; CDR3 protein: CASSLYRGPNEKLFF; CDR3 DNA: TGTGCCAGCAGCTTATACAGGGGGCCTAATGAAAAACTGTTTTTT
clone size: once; V gene: TRBV5-8; J gene: TRBJ2-1; D gene: TRBD2; CDR3 protein: CASSSLLAGGPHEQFF; CDR3 DNA: TGTGCCAGCAGCAGCCTACTAGCGGGGGGGCCCCATGAGCAGTTCTTC
clone size: -; V gene: TRBV28; J gene: TRBJ2-2; D gene: TRBD1; CDR3 protein: CASSPDRGRRGTGELFF; CDR3 DNA: TGTGCCAGCAGTCCGGACAGGGGGCGTCGGGGCACCGGGGAGCTGTTTTTT